This T cell receptor (beta chain) was found in a study of T cells after yellow fever vaccination. MiXCR was run by TCRdb on the 5' RACE reads, yielding one entry per CDR3 protein. Among 240,000 or so distinct CDR3 sequences listed, 6.9% were seen once. About this clonotype: The antigen remains unidentified.

Study outcomes and limitations: Among primary-vaccination clones, most reappeared after the booster, at 96% for CD4 and around 90% for CD8. Repertoires sorted by FACS could include abundant clonotypes that are contaminants from the bulk population.

The CDR3 is 16 residues long. V lost 0 bases and J 0 bases, leaving 8 bases between the germline ends. CDR1 and CDR2 (germline): MGHDK, SYGVNS. The chain is built from TRBV25-1 and TRBJ2-2; D gene unclear. The sequencing used CD4+ T cells sorted from PBMCs, collected 15 days after the yellow fever booster vaccination. This clonotype originated in a man aged 25-40 years who received the YFV17D yellow fever vaccine. In nucleotides, the CDR3 is TGTGCCAGCAGTGAATATTTGGGTTCGAACACCGGGGAGCTGTTTTTT. As protein: CASSEYLGSNTGELFF. Supplemented by reference TRBV25-1 and TRBJ2-2, the full variable domain reads EADIYQTPRYLVIGTGKKITLECSQTMGHDKMYWYQQDPGMELHLIHYSYGVNSTEKGDLSSESTVSRIRTEHFPLTLESARPSHTSQYLCASSEYLGSNTGELFFGEGSRLTVL.